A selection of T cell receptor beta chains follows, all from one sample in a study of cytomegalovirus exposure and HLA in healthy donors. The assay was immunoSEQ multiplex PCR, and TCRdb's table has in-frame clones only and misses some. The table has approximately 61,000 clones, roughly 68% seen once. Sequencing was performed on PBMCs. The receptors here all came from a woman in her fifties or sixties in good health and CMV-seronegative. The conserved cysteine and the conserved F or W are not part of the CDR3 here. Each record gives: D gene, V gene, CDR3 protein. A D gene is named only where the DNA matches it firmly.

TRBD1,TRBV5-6,ASSSSGRGPSNQPQH
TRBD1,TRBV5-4,ASSLAGGAGGYT
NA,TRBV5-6,ASRLRSHTEAF
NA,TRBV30,AWSVLSGYNEQF
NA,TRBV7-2,ASSLDSGRPGVQY
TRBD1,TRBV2,ASATGLGTEAF
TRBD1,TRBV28,ASTRDRGLSGYT
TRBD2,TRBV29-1,SVEDAGTSGPYEQY
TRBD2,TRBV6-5,ASSSPAGGPEEQY
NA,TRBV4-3,ASSLRQGSGANVLT